This T cell receptor beta chain came from a study of blood T cells in healthy people across ages. The authors drew about 9.5 milliliters of peripheral blood from each donor. Extraction of total RNA produced a minimum of 5 micrograms from each sample. This clonotype was found a few times. Antigen unknown. Alongside a J-beta primer mix, a sample-barcoded 5' primer served in a second PCR lasting 7 to 11 cycles. TCRdb re-called the 5' RACE reads through MiXCR, storing one row per CDR3 protein. The sample lists over a million distinct CDR3 sequences, approximately 43% seen once, with 4% in the top ten. Study-wide results and caveats: It was the long-lived donors that had more naive CD4+ cells and higher diversity than aged donors. Getting older went along with TCR beta diversity per million T cells dropping roughly linearly.

CDR1 LGHNA and CDR2 YSLEER come from the germline V gene. This CDR3 comprises 16 residues. V was clipped by 1 base and J by 4 bases; unmatched bases: 7. The chain employs TRBV4-3 and TRBJ2-1; 7 positions agree with TRBD1. This receptor was taken from a woman between 18 and 29 years old in good health. Sequencing input: blood. The CDR3: CASSQVARGFYNEQFF. CDR3 coding DNA: TGCGCCAGCAGCCAAGTGGCCAGGGGGTTTTACAATGAGCAGTTCTTC.